This is a list of T cell receptor beta chains from one sample in a study of cytomegalovirus exposure and HLA in healthy donors. Profiling relied on immunoSEQ multiplex PCR, and the TCRdb table lists in-frame clones only, not all of them. The table has 170,000 or so clones, around 79% seen once. Sequencing was carried out using PBMCs. The origin of the receptors is a middle-aged woman in good health and CMV-seronegative. CDR3s include the opening cysteine and the closing phenylalanine or tryptophan. A D gene is named only where the DNA matches it firmly. Clone size appears in some rows only: once, few, many, or a class for an expanded clone.

NA | TRBJ2-1 | 13 | NA | TRBV11-3 | TGTGCCAGCAGCTTCAGCTCCTACAATGAGCAGTTCTTC | CASSFSSYNEQFF
NA | TRBJ2-1 | 14 | TRBD1 | TRBV6-5 | TGTGCCAGCAGTGACAGGGGCGGTGGGGGTCAGCAGTTCTTC | CASSDRGGGGQQFF
NA | TRBJ1-2 | 14 | NA | TRBV13 | TGTGCCAGCAGCACCCGGACAATCAACTATGGCTACACCTTC | CASSTRTINYGYTF
NA | TRBJ2-1 | 14 | NA | TRBV7-9 | TGTGCCAGCAGCTACGACTTGTTCGACAATGAGCAGTTCTTC | CASSYDLFDNEQFF
NA | TRBJ2-1 | 20 | TRBD2 | TRBV28 | TGTGCCAGCAGCCTGGGACTAGCGGAGAGGTGGGTAGGTTCCTACAATGAGCAGTTCTTC | CASSLGLAERWVGSYNEQFF
NA | TRBJ2-3 | 18 | TRBD2 | TRBV7-8 | TGTGCCAGCAGTATGGGTTTGTTTCGACTAGCGCCCACAGATACGCAGTATTTT | CASSMGLFRLAPTDTQYF
NA | TRBJ2-7 | 17 | NA | TRBV7-8 | TGTGCCAGCAGCCCACGCGAGGGAGGGGGTATGGTCTACGAGCAGTACTTC | CASSPREGGGMVYEQYF
NA | TRBJ2-3 | 13 | NA | TRBV19 | TGTGCCAGTAGTGCCCAGAGGGCAGATACGCAGTATTTT | CASSAQRADTQYF
NA | TRBJ2-7 | 14 | TRBD2 | TRBV5-4 | TGTGCCAGCAGCCCCGGACTAGTTCGGGACGAGCAGTACTTC | CASSPGLVRDEQYF
NA | TRBJ1-4 | 16 | TRBD1 | TRBV27 | TGTGCCAGCAGTTTGCTCCCGGGACAGTGGGGTGAAAAACTGTTTTTT | CASSLLPGQWGEKLFF
NA | TRBJ1-6 | 13 | NA | TRBV5-1 | TGCGCCAGCAGCTTGGCCTCAGGGGAACCCCTCCACTTT | CASSLASGEPLHF
NA | TRBJ2-7 | 13 | NA | TRBV29-1 | TGCAGCTTTGCCGGTTGGGCAAATGGTGAGCAGTACTTC | CSFAGWANGEQYF
NA | TRBJ2-3 | 13 | TRBD1 | TRBV6-1 | TGTGCCAGAGGGACAGATAGCACAGATACGCAGTATTTT | CARGTDSTDTQYF
NA | TRBJ1-2 | 14 | NA | TRBV6-1 | TGTGCCAGCACCCCTGAGGAGAGAAACTATGGCTACACCTTC | CASTPEERNYGYTF
NA | TRBJ1-1 | 15 | TRBD1 | TRBV7-9 | TGTGCCAGCAGCCATCCGGGACAGATGAACACTGAAGCTTTCTTT | CASSHPGQMNTEAFF
once | TRBJ2-1 | 16 | TRBD2 | TRBV27 | TGTGCCAGCAGTCCGCCGGGACTAGCGGGAGACGATGAGCAGTTCTTC | CASSPPGLAGDDEQFF
few | TRBJ2-7 | 14 | TRBD2 | TRBV5-1 | TGCGCCAGCGGGACTAGCGGGAGCACGGGGGAGCAGTACTTC | CASGTSGSTGEQYF
NA | TRBJ2-2 | 14 | NA | TRBV5-8 | TGTGCCAGCAGCTTGCTAGTATATGCCGGGGAGCTGTTTTTT | CASSLLVYAGELFF
NA | TRBJ2-7 | 15 | TRBD2 | TRBV28 | TGTGCCAGCAGTGGGACGGGGAGGGGCGGGGGCGAGCAGTACTTC | CASSGTGRGGGEQYF
NA | TRBJ2-7 | 16 | TRBD1 | TRBV19 | TGTGCCAGTAGCCGTGAGACAGGGGGCTCTTCCTACGAGCAGTACTTC | CASSRETGGSSYEQYF
NA | TRBJ1-2 | 12 | NA | TRBV4-2 | TGTGCCAGCAGCCAAGGTGCTATTGGCTACACCTTC | CASSQGAIGYTF
NA | TRBJ2-5 | 18 | NA | TRBV19 | TGTGCCAATACAAATATCCCCTCCAGGGGCGCCTACCAAGAGACCCAGTACTTC | CANTNIPSRGAYQETQYF
NA | TRBJ2-5 | 13 | NA | TRBV19 | TGTGCCAGTATGGCGGGACAGAAAGAGACCCAGTACTTC | CASMAGQKETQYF
NA | TRBJ2-7 | 12 | NA | TRBV5-1 | TGCGCCAGCAGCCCTAGCACCTACGAGCAGTACTTC | CASSPSTYEQYF
NA | TRBJ2-7 | 13 | NA | TRBV6-1 | TGTGCCAGCGGGTTGGGGCGGACCTACGAGCAGTACTTC | CASGLGRTYEQYF
NA | TRBJ2-7 | 15 | NA | TRBV9 | TGTGCCAGCAGCGTAGGCAGGGGCCCTGACTACGAGCAGTACTTC | CASSVGRGPDYEQYF
NA | TRBJ1-5 | 14 | TRBD1 | TRBV18 | TGTGCCAGCTCACCATTGGACAGGGACCAGCCCCAGCATTTT | CASSPLDRDQPQHF
NA | TRBJ2-7 | 15 | TRBD2 | TRBV7-3 | TGTGCCAGCAGCCCCCGGGGGGGCGGATACTACGAGCAGTACTTC | CASSPRGGGYYEQYF
NA | TRBJ1-5 | 15 | NA | TRBV6-1 | TGTGCCAGCAGTGATCGGCGGTATAGCAATCAGCCCCAGCATTTT | CASSDRRYSNQPQHF
NA | TRBJ1-1 | 14 | NA | TRBV5-1 | TGCGCCAGCAGCTTGGAGACAGGGAACACTGAAGCTTTCTTT | CASSLETGNTEAFF
NA | TRBJ2-3 | 15 | NA | TRBV18 | TGTGCCAGCTCACCACGGACGGGGAGCACAGATACGCAGTATTTT | CASSPRTGSTDTQYF
NA | TRBJ1-1 | 14 | NA | TRBV7-9 | TGTGCCAGCACCTCAATTGGGAGGGGAACTGAAGTTTTCTTT | CASTSIGRGTEVFF
NA | TRBJ2-1 | 15 | NA | TRBV29-1 | TGCAGCGTTGAAGATCGGCGGGGATACGCTAGTGAGCAGTTCTTC | CSVEDRRGYASEQFF
NA | TRBJ1-5 | 14 | TRBD1 | TRBV7-2 | TGTGCCAGCAGCTTATGGACAGGGGATCAGCCCCAGCATTTT | CASSLWTGDQPQHF
NA | TRBJ1-1 | 11 | NA | TRBV20-1 | TGCAGAACAGGACCAGGCGCTGAAGCTTTCTTT | CRTGPGAEAFF
few | TRBJ2-5 | 14 | NA | TRBV19 | TGTGCCAGTAGTGAGGGACACTTCCAAGAGACCCAGTACTTC | CASSEGHFQETQYF
NA | TRBJ1-2 | 14 | NA | TRBV19 | TGTGCCAGTAGTATAGGCAGGGGCCTGCGCGGCTGCACCTTC | CASSIGRGLRGCTF
NA | TRBJ1-4 | 16 | NA | TRBV6-5 | TGTGCCAGCAGTTACCCAGACAGGAGGCCGAATGAAAAACTGTTTTTT | CASSYPDRRPNEKLFF
NA | TRBJ2-7 | 12 | NA | TRBV29-1 | TGCAGCGTTGGCGTCTCCTCCTACGAGCAGTACTTC | CSVGVSSYEQYF
once | TRBJ2-2 | 16 | TRBD1 | TRBV28 | TGTGCCAGCAGTCCGAGGACAGGGGGGGTTACCGGGGAGCTGTTTTTT | CASSPRTGGVTGELFF
NA | TRBJ2-1 | 14 | TRBD2 | TRBV29-1 | TGCAGCGGGACTAGCGCAAGCTCCTACAATGAGCAGTTCTTC | CSGTSASSYNEQFF
NA | TRBJ2-7 | 17 | NA | TRBV11-3 | TGTGCCCGCGCCGCCTTTCACCCGGGACACCACCCCTACGAGCAGTACTTC | CARAAFHPGHHPYEQYF
NA | TRBJ1-4 | 13 | TRBD1 | TRBV10-3 | TGTGTCATCAGACGGGACAGAGATGAAAAACTGTTTTTT | CVIRRDRDEKLFF
NA | TRBJ1-2 | 14 | TRBD1 | TRBV28 | TGTGCCAGCAGTTTATTAGGGGGCGCGGAAGGCTACACCTTC | CASSLLGGAEGYTF
few | TRBJ2-7 | 15 | TRBD1 | TRBV5-1 | TGCGCCAGCAGCTTGGAAGGGGGCGCGTACTACGAGCAGTACTTC | CASSLEGGAYYEQYF
NA | TRBJ1-1 | 14 | TRBD1 | TRBV5-1 | TGCGCCAGCAGCTTGGAGGGGACAGCAACTGAAGCTTTCTTT | CASSLEGTATEAFF